The T cell receptor beta chain under discussion was sequenced for a study of metastatic and nonmetastatic thyroid tumors. Study context: Blood and tumor or nodule tissue repertoires from malignant and benign thyroid patients were compared. The study, taken as a whole, reports: Compared with benign nodules, malignant thyroid tumors were reported to have significantly higher TCR beta diversity in both blood and tumor.

A remark on this clone: What it binds is unknown. One junction end disagrees with the germline gene, perhaps due to a read error.

Patients had received no treatment of any kind before thyroid surgery. MiXCR was used by TCRdb to re-call the PCR reads. The data show about 24,000 clones, with roughly 25% seen just once and approximately 12% held by the top ten. The source is a male donor with papillary thyroid cancer or a benign thyroid nodule (not recorded which). Some clones in this sample may be carry-over from other donors' samples. The specimen was tumor tissue.

The CDR3 is CASSPMGRETEDF. The CDR3 DNA reads TGTGCCAGCTCACCCATGGGGCGGGAGACTGAGGACTTC. The gene calls are TRBV18 and TRBJ2-7; TRBD2 aligns across 7 bases. Germline values: CDR1 KGHSH, CDR2 LQKENI. The CDR3 extends over 13 amino acids.